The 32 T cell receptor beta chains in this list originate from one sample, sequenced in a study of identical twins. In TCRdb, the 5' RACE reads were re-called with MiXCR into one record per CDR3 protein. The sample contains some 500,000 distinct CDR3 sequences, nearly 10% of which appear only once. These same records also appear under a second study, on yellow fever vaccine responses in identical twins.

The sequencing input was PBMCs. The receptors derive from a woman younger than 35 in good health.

The CDR3 reads CASNPWGGGDDEQFF. CDR3 coding DNA: TGCGCCAGCAACCCCTGGGGCGGGGGGGATGATGAGCAGTTCTTC. The chain links TRBV5-1 to TRBJ2-1, with TRBD2 matching over 9 bases. This CDR3 spans 15 amino acids. Germline values: CDR1 SGHRS, CDR2 YFSETQ. The V and J ends lost 6 bases and 8 bases, in that order; junction bases with no gene match: 12.

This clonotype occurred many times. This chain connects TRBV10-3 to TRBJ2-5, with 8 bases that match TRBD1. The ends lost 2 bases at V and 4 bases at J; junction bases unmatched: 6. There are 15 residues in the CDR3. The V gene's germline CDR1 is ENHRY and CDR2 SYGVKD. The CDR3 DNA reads TGTGCCATCAGTGAGGGACAGGGAGGAAGAGAGACCCAGTACTTC. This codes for CAISEGQGGRETQYF.

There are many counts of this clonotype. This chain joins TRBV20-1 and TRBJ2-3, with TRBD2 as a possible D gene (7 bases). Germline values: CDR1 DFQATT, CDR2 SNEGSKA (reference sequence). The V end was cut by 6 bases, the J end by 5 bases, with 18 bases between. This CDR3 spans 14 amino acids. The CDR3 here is CSASGTGGRDTQYF. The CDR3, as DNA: TGCAGTGCCTCCGGGACGGGGGGCAGAGATACGCAGTATTTT.

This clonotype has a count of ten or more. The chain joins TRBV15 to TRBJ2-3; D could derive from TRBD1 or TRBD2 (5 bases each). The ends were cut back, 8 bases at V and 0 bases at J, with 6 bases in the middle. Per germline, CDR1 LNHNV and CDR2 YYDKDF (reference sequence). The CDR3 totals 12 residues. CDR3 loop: CATGGSTDTQYF. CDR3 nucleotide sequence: TGTGCCACCGGGGGTAGCACAGATACGCAGTATTTT.

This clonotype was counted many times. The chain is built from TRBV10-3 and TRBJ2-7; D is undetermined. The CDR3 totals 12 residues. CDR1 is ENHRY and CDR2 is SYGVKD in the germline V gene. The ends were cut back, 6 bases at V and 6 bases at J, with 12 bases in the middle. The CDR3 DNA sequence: TGTGCCATCAGACTACGGGCCTTCGAGCAGTACTTC. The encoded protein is CAIRLRAFEQYF.

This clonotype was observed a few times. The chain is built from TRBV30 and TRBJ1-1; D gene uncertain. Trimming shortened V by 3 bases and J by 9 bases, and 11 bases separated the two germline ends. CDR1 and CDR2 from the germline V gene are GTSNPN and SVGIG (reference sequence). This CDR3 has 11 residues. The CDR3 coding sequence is TGTGCCTGGAGCCCGCAGGAGCAAGCTTTCTTT. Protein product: CAWSPQEQAFF.

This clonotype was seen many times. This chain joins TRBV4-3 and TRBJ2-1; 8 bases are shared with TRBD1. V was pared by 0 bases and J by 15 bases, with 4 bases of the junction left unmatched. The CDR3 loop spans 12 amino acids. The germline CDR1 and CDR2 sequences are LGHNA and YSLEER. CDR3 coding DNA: TGCGCCAGCAGCCAAGAGCAGGGGGCCCGGTTCTTC. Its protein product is CASSQEQGARFF.

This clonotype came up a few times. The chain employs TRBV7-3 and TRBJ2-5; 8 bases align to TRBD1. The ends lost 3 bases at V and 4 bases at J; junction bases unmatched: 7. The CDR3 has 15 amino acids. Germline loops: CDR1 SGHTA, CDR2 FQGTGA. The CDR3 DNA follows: TGTGCCAGCAGCTTCCGCAGGGGGCCGCGAGAGACCCAGTACTTC. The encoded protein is CASSFRRGPRETQYF.

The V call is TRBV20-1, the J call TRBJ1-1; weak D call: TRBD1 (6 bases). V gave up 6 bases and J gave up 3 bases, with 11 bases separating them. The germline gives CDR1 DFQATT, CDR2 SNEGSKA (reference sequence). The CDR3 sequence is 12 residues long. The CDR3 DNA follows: TGCAGTGCGCAACAGGGCGACACTGAAGCTTTCTTT. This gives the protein CSAQQGDTEAFF.

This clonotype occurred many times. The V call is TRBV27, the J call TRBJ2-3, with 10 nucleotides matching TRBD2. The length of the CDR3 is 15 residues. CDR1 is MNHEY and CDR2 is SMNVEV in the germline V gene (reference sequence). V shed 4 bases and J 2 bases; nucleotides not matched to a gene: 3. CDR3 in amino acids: CASSSLAGDTDTQYF. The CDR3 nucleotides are TGTGCCAGCAGTTCTCTAGCGGGGGACACAGATACGCAGTATTTT.

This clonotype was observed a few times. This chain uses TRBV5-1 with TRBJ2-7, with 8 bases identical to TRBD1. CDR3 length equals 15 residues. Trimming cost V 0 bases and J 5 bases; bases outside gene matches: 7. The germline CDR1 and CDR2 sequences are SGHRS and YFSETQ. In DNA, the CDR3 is TGCGCCAGCAGCTTGGGAGACAGGGGTTTGCACGAGCAGTACTTC. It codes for CASSLGDRGLHEQYF.

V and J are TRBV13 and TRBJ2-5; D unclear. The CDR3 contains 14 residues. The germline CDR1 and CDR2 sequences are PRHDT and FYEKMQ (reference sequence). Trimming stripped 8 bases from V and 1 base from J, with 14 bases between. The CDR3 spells CASSEREIQETQYF. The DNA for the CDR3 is TGTGCCAGCTCCGAACGAGAGATCCAAGAGACCCAGTACTTC.

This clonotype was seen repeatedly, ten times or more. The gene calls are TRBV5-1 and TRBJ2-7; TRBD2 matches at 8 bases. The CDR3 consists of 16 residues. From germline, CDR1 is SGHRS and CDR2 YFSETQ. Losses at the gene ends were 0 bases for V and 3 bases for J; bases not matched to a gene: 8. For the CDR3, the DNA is TGCGCCAGCAGCTTGGGTTCACTAGCGGACCACTACGAGCAGTACTTC. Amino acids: CASSLGSLADHYEQYF.

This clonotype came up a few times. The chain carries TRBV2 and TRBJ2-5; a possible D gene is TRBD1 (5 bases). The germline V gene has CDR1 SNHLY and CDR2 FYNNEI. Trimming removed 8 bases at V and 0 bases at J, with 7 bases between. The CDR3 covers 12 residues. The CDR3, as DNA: TGTGCCAGCTGCAGGGACCAAGAGACCCAGTACTTC. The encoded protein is CASCRDQETQYF.

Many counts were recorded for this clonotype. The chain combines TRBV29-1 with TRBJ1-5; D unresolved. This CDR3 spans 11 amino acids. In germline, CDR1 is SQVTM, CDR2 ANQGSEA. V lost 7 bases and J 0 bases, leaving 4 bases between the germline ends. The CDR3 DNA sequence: TGCAGCGCCCATAGCAATCAGCCCCAGCATTTT. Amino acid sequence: CSAHSNQPQHF.

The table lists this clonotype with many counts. CDR3 DNA: TGTGCCAGCGGTCGGCAGGGGGACAATGAGCAGTTCTTC. Protein sequence: CASGRQGDNEQFF. This chain connects TRBV6-2 or TRBV6-3 to TRBJ2-1; 7 bases align to TRBD1. CDR1 and CDR2 from the germline V gene are MNHEY and SVGEGT. Germline trimming cut 8 bases from V and 5 bases from J; bases unmatched to any gene: 6. The CDR3 has 13 residues.

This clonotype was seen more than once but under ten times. CDR3 residues: CASSTGLAGTQYF. The CDR3 coding sequence is TGTGCCAGCAGCACGGGGCTAGCGGGGACCCAGTACTTC. The chain employs TRBV7-3 and TRBJ2-5; 8 bases line up with TRBD2. There are 13 residues in the CDR3. Losses at the gene ends were 5 bases for V and 7 bases for J; bases not matched to a gene: 6. The germline V gene encodes CDR1 SGHTA and CDR2 FQGTGA.

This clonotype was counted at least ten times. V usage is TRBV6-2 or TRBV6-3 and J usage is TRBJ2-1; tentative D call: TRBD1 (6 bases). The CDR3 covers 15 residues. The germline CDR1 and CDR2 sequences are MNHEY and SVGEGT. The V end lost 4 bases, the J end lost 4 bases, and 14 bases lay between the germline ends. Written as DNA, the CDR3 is TGTGCCAGCAGTTTACAGGGTCTGGAGTACAATGAGCAGTTCTTC. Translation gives CASSLQGLEYNEQFF.

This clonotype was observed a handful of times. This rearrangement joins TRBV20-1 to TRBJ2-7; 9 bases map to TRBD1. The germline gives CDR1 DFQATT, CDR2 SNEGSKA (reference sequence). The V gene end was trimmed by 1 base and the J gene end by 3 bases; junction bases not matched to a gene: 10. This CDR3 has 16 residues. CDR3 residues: CSARGRGTGNIYEQYF. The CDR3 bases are TGCAGTGCTAGAGGCCGAGGGACAGGGAATATCTACGAGCAGTACTTC.

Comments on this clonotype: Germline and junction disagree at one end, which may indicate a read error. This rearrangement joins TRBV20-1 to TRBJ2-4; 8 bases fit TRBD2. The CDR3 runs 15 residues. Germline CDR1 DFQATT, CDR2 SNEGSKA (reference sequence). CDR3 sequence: CSAGTSGLARNIQYF. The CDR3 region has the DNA TGCAGTGCCGGTACTAGCGGACTAGCCAGAAACATTCAGTACTTC.

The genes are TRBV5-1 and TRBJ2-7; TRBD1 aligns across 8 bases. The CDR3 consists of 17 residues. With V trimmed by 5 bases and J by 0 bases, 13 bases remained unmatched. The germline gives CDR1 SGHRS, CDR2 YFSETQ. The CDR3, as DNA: TGCGCCAGCAGACATCAATCCGGGACAGGAAGCTCCTACGAGCAGTACTTC. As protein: CASRHQSGTGSSYEQYF.

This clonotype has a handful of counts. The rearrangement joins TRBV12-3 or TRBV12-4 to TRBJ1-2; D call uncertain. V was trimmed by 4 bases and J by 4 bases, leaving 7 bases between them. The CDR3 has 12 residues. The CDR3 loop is CASSSHIYGYTF. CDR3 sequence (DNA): TGTGCCAGCAGTTCACACATCTATGGCTACACCTTC.

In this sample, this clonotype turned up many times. CDR3 protein: CASSQDPFGELFF. In DNA, the CDR3 is TGTGCCAGCAGCCAAGATCCGTTCGGGGAGCTGTTTTTT. The chain uses TRBV3-1 and TRBJ2-2; unclear D gene. The CDR3 is 13 residues long. The germline CDR1 and CDR2 sequences are LGHDT and YNNKEL (reference sequence). V shed 0 bases and J shed 7 bases, with 6 bases lying between them.

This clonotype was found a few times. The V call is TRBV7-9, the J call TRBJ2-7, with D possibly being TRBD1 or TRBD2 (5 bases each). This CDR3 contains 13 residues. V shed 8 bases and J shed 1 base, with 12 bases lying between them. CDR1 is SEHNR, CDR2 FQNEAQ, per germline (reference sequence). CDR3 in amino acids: CASLGTESYEQYF. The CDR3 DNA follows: TGTGCCAGCCTCGGGACGGAGTCCTACGAGCAGTACTTC. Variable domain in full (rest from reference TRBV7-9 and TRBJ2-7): DTGVSQNPRHKITKRGQNVTFRCDPISEHNRLYWYRQTLGQGPEFLTYFQNEAQLEKSRLLSDRFSAERPKGSFSTLEIQRTEQGDSAMYLCASLGTESYEQYFGPGTRLTVT.

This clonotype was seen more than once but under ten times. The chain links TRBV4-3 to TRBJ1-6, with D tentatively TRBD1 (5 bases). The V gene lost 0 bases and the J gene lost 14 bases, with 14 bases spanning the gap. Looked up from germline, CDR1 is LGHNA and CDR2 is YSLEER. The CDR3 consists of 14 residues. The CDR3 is CASSQDWGESTLHF. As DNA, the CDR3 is TGCGCCAGCAGCCAAGACTGGGGGGAAAGCACCCTCCACTTT.

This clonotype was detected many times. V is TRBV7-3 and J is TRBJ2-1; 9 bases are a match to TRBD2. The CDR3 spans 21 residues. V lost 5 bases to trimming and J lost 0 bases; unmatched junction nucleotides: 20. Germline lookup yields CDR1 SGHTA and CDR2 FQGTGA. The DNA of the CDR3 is TGTGCCAGCAGCCCACGGGGAGTCTGGCGGGGGGGCCAGAACTCCTACAATGAGCAGTTCTTC. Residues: CASSPRGVWRGGQNSYNEQFF.

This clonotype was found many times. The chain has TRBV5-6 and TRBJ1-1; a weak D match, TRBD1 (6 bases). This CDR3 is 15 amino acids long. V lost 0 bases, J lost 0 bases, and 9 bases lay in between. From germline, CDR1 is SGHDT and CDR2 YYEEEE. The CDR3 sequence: CASSLAPGVNTEAFF. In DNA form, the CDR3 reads TGTGCCAGCAGCTTGGCCCCAGGGGTGAACACTGAAGCTTTCTTT.

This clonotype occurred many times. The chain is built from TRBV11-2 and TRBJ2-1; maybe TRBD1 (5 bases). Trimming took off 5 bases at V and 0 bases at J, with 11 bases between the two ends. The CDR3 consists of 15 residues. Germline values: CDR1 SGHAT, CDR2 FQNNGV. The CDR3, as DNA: TGTGCCAGCAGCCGTCAGGGTTTCTCCTACAATGAGCAGTTCTTC. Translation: CASSRQGFSYNEQFF.

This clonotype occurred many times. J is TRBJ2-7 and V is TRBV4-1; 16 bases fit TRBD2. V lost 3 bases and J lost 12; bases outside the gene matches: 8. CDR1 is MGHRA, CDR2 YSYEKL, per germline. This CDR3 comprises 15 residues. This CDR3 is CASSHEGLAGGPRYF. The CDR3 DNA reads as TGCGCCAGCAGCCATGAGGGACTAGCGGGAGGGCCTCGGTACTTC.

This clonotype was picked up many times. The CDR3 coding sequence is TGTGCCAGCAGTTACGGGGGGGCATTGGGCAAAAACATTCAGTACTTC. It specifies CASSYGGALGKNIQYF. The chain employs TRBV6-5 and TRBJ2-4; perhaps TRBD2 as D (7 bases). The V end was cut by 2 bases, the J end by 3 bases, with 14 bases between. Germline-derived CDR1 and CDR2 are MNHEY and SVGAGI. This CDR3 region has 16 residues.

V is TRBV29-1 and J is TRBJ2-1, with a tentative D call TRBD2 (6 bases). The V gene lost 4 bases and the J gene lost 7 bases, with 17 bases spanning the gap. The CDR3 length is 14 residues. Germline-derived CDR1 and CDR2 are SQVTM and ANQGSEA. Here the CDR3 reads CSVVRGVRGNEQFF. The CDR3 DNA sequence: TGCAGCGTTGTGCGGGGAGTACGTGGAAATGAGCAGTTCTTC.

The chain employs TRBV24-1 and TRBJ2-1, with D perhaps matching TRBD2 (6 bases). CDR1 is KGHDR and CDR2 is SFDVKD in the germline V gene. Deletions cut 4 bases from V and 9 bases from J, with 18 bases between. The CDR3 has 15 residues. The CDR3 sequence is CATSDHKRLVGEQFF. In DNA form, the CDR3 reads TGTGCCACCAGTGACCATAAAAGACTAGTAGGTGAGCAGTTCTTC.